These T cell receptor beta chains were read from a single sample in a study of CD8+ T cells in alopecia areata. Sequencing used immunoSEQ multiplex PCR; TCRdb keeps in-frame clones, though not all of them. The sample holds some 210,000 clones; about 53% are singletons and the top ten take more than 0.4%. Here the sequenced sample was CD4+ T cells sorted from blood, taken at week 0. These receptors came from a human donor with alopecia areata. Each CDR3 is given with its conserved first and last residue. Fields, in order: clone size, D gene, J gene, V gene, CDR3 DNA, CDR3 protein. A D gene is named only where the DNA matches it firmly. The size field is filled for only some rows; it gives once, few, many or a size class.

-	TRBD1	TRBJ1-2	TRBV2	TGTGCCAGCAGGGTGGGCTCGTACAGGGGAAGCAGCTATGGCTACACCTTC	CASRVGSYRGSSYGYTF
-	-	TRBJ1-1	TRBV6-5	TGTGCCAGCAGCTCAGACATGAACACTGAAGCTTTCTTT	CASSSDMNTEAFF
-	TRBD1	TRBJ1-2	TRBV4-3	TGCGCCAGCAGCCAAGACCCCTTTCAGGGGGGATCTAACTATGGCTACACCTTC	CASSQDPFQGGSNYGYTF
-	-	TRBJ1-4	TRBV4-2	TGTGCCAGCAGCCAATCCGTCACGACAGGAGGTGAAAAACTGTTTTTT	CASSQSVTTGGEKLFF
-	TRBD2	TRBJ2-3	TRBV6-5	TGTGCCAGCAGTAAGACTAGCGGTTACACAGATACGCAGTATTTT	CASSKTSGYTDTQYF
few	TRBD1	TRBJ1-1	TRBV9	TGTGCCAGCAGCGTGGAGCCCCAGACAGGGTCCACTGAAGCTTTCTTT	CASSVEPQTGSTEAFF
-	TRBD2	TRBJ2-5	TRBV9	TGTGCCAGCAGCGCCCTCTCAAGCGGGGGGTCAACTGAGACCCAGTACTTC	CASSALSSGGSTETQYF
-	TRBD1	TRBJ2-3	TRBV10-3	TGTGCCATCAGTGAGACAGGGGCTAGCACAGATACGCAGTATTTT	CAISETGASTDTQYF
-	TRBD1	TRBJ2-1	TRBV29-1	TGCAGCGTTTGGACAGGGGTAGGTGAGCAGTTCTTC	CSVWTGVGEQFF
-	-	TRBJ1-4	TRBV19	TGTGCCAGTAGTATGGTGGGACAAGCTAATGAAAAACTGTTTTTT	CASSMVGQANEKLFF
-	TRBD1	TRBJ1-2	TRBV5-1	TGCGCCAGCAGCTCCCGGACAGGGGGCGCGACTAACTATGGCTACACCTTC	CASSSRTGGATNYGYTF
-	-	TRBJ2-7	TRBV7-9	TGTGCCAGCAGCGAGTCGGGCGAGCAGTACTTC	CASSESGEQYF
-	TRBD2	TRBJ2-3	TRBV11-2	TGTGCCAGCAGCCTCCTACCTGGGCGGGGGGCCAAAGATACGCAGTATTTT	CASSLLPGRGAKDTQYF
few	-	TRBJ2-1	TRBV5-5	TGTGCCAGCAGCTTGGTAGGGGCATTGTTCAATGAGCAGTTCTTC	CASSLVGALFNEQFF
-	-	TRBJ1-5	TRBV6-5	TGTGCCAGCAGTCCACAGGGCCGGAGCAATCAGCCCCAGCATTTT	CASSPQGRSNQPQHF
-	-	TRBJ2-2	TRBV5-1	TGCGCCAGCAGAGGGGCGAACACCGGGGAGCTGTTTTTT	CASRGANTGELFF
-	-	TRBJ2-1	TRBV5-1	TGCGCCAGCAGCCCGCCTCTCGGCTCCTACAATGAGCAGTTCTTC	CASSPPLGSYNEQFF
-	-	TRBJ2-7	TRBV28	TGTGCCAGCGGACCCTACGAGCAGTACTTC	CASGPYEQYF
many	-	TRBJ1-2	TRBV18	TGTGCCAGCTCACCACCGGTACAGAGGACTTATGGCTACACCTTC	CASSPPVQRTYGYTF
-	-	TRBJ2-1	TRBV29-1	TGCAGCGTTGACAGAGGCTCCTACAATGAGCAGTTCTTC	CSVDRGSYNEQFF
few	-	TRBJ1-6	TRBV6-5	TGTGCCAGTAAGCCGGATCCCGGGACACCTTCACCCCTCCACTTT	CASKPDPGTPSPLHF
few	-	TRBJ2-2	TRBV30	TGTGCCTGGGCGAGGGGGAACACCGGGGAGCTGTTTTTT	CAWARGNTGELFF
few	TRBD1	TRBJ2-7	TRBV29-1	TGCAGCGTCTTCGGGACAGGGGTAAGGGAGCAGTACTTC	CSVFGTGVREQYF
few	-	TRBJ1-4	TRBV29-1	TGCAGCGTTCGAACTAATGAAAAACTGTTTTTT	CSVRTNEKLFF
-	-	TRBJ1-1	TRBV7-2	TGTGCCAGCAGCTTAGGAAGGTTGAACACTGAAGCTTTCTTT	CASSLGRLNTEAFF
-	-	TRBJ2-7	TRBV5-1	TGCGCCAGCAGCTTGGACGCTTTGAGGGGGGAAGAGTACTTC	CASSLDALRGEEYF
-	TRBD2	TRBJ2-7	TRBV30	TGTGCCTGGAACCTTAAGAGCGGGAACGAGCAGTACTTC	CAWNLKSGNEQYF
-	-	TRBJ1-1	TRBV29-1	TGCAGCGTTGAACGGACCTTGATGGGTGAAGCTTTCTTT	CSVERTLMGEAFF
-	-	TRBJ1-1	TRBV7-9	TGTGCCAGCAGAGTAATGTCGGGGAACACTGAAGCTTTCTTT	CASRVMSGNTEAFF
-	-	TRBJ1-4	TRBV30	TGTGCCTGGAGTGTGGAAGCGCCGCTGGGGAAACTGTTTTTT	CAWSVEAPLGKLFF
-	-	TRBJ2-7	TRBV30	TGTGCCTGGAGTCAGGGCTACTACGAGCAGTACTTC	CAWSQGYYEQYF
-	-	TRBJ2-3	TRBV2	TGTGCCAGCAGTGAAGGGGTATGGATCGAGAGCACAGATACGCAGTATTTT	CASSEGVWIESTDTQYF